Below are 24 T cell receptor beta chains sequenced from a single sample in a study of blood T cell repertoires in COVID-19. Some clones are missing from TCRdb's copy, which holds only in-frame ones; the method was immunoSEQ multiplex PCR. In the table there are about 170,000 clones, around nine tenths of which are singletons. The sequencing sample was made of peripheral blood. The receptors derive from an older man with acute or convalescent COVID-19.

The chain links TRBV18 to TRBJ2-7; TRBD2 might be the D (7 bases). CDR3 length: 15 amino acids. The ends were cut back, 6 bases at V and 2 bases at J, with 17 bases in the middle. Looked up from germline, CDR1 is KGHSH and CDR2 is LQKENI. The DNA for the CDR3 is TGTGCCAGCTCTCCTGAGGGGGGGCCCACCTACGAGCAGTACTTC. As protein: CASSPEGGPTYEQYF.

The V call is TRBV7-2, the J call TRBJ1-1, with 8 nucleotides matching TRBD1. The CDR3 has 14 amino acids. Germline V CDR1 and CDR2: SGHTA, FQGNSA. J was trimmed by 7 bases and V by 0 bases; bases with no gene match: 4. The CDR3 nucleotides read TGTGCCAGCAGCTTAGCACAGGGGGTTAGTGAAGCTTTCTTT. Its translation: CASSLAQGVSEAFF.

The chain couples TRBV5-1 to TRBJ2-3, with a tentative D call TRBD1 (5 bases). V shed 3 bases and J shed 0 bases, with 17 bases lying between them. This CDR3 has 17 amino acids. Per the germline V gene, CDR1 is SGHRS and CDR2 is YFSETQ. Here the CDR3 reads CASSSQQDPSSTDTQYF. The CDR3 nucleotides read TGCGCCAGCAGCTCGCAACAGGACCCCTCTAGCACAGATACGCAGTATTTT.

The genes are TRBV10-1 and TRBJ1-5; TRBD1 matches 8 bases. CDR3 length equals 13 residues. The trim removed 11 bases at V and 7 bases at J, leaving 10 bases unmatched. Germline loops: CDR1 WNHNN, CDR2 SYGVQD (reference sequence). The CDR3 is CAVPTGEDQPQHF. The CDR3 nucleotides read TGCGCCGTCCCGACAGGGGAAGACCAGCCCCAGCATTTT.

The chain is built from TRBV15 and TRBJ1-3, with TRBD1 identical over 7 bases. CDR1 and CDR2 from the germline V gene are LNHNV and YYDKDF (reference sequence). This CDR3 is 15 amino acids long. With V trimmed by 6 bases and J by 3 bases, 8 bases remained unmatched. CDR3 nucleotides: TGTGCCACCAGAGACGGACAGGCCAATGGAAACACCATATATTTT. The encoded protein is CATRDGQANGNTIYF. Together with reference TRBV15 and TRBJ1-3, the CDR3 gives the full variable domain: DAMVIQNPRYQVTQFGKPVTLSCSQTLNHNVMYWYQQKSSQAPKLLFHYYDKDFNNEADTPDNFQSRRPNTSFCFLDIRSPGLGDTAMYLCATRDGQANGNTIYFGEGSWLTVV.

This sequence joins TRBV28 and TRBJ2-1, with 14 bases identical to TRBD2. With V trimmed by 10 bases and J by 2 bases, 7 bases remained unmatched. CDR3 length equals 16 residues. Looked up from germline, CDR1 is MDHEN and CDR2 is SYDVKM. DNA of the CDR3: TGTGCCACCAGAGGACTAGCGGGGGGACCCTACAATGAGCAGTTCTTC. Translating it yields CATRGLAGGPYNEQFF.

A remark on this clone: The junction does not match germline at one end; this may be a read error. The rearrangement links TRBV5-6 to TRBJ2-3; 8 bases are a match to TRBD2. The CDR3 has 18 residues. Germline V gives CDR1 SGHDT, CDR2 YYEEEE. The CDR3 reads CASSLAPDSSGFVDTQYF. The CDR3 nucleotides read TGTGCCAGCAGTTTGGCCCCTGACTCTAGCGGGTTTGTTGATACGCAGTATTTT.

J is TRBJ1-1 and V is TRBV2, with TRBD1 identical over 8 bases. The CDR3 has 13 amino acids. After removal of 8 bases from V and 0 bases from J, the junction contained 2 bases not matched to a gene. Germline V lookup: CDR1 SNHLY, CDR2 FYNNEI. The CDR3 region has the DNA TGTGCCAGCGGGGGACAGGTGAACACTGAAGCTTTCTTT. Translated, it gives CASGGQVNTEAFF.

DNA of the CDR3: TGCAGCGTTGTACAGGGAACGTACCAGTACTTC. Translating gives CSVVQGTYQYF. V usage is TRBV29-1 and J usage is TRBJ2-7, with D possibly being TRBD1 (6 bases). Germline-derived CDR1 and CDR2 are SQVTM and ANQGSEA. This CDR3 has 11 residues. The germline V and J ends were trimmed by 4 bases and 10 bases, with 14 bases remaining between them.

The chain employs TRBV7-9 and TRBJ2-1, with 7 bases matching TRBD1. V was pared by 5 bases and J by 7 bases, with 8 bases of the junction left unmatched. The CDR3 totals 14 residues. Germline lookup yields CDR1 SEHNR and CDR2 FQNEAQ (reference sequence). The CDR3 bases are TGTGCCAGCAGCCCCCCCGGGACAGTGAATGAGCAGTTCTTC. It yields the protein CASSPPGTVNEQFF.

The chain recombines TRBV9 with TRBJ2-6; weak D call: TRBD1 (6 bases). V lost 3 bases and J lost 1, with 14 bases in between. The CDR3 runs to 17 residues. Germline V gene lookup returns CDR1 SGDLS and CDR2 YYNGEE. The CDR3 loop is CASSEDSLRSGANVLTF. In nucleotides, the CDR3 is TGTGCCAGCAGCGAGGACAGCCTTAGGTCTGGGGCCAACGTCCTGACTTTC. The full variable domain, its missing parts supplied by reference TRBV9 and TRBJ2-6, is DSGVTQTPKHLITATGQRVTLRCSPRSGDLSVYWYQQSLDQGLQFLIQYYNGEERAKGNILERFSAQQFPDLHSELNLSSLELGDSALYFCASSEDSLRSGANVLTFGAGSRLTVL.

V is TRBV10-1 and J is TRBJ2-3; weak D call: TRBD1 (5 bases). Germline lookup yields CDR1 WNHNN and CDR2 SYGVQD (reference sequence). Trimming pared 4 bases from V and 3 bases from J, leaving 17 bases between. This CDR3 comprises 16 residues. The CDR3 region has the DNA TGCGCCAGCAGTGGGGGCCTACAAGGCCATACAGATACGCAGTATTTT. It encodes CASSGGLQGHTDTQYF.

The chain links TRBV27 to TRBJ1-5; D may be TRBD1 (5 bases). With 3 bases removed from V and 0 bases from J, the gap between germline ends came to 9 bases. The CDR3 is 15 residues long. Germline loops: CDR1 MNHEY, CDR2 SMNVEV (reference sequence). The CDR3 loop is CASSFAGISNQPQHF. CDR3 nucleotides: TGTGCCAGCAGTTTCGCAGGGATTAGCAATCAGCCCCAGCATTTT.

The rearrangement links TRBV9 to TRBJ1-1; D is possibly TRBD1 (6 bases). V was shortened by 1 base and J by 1 base, with 8 bases between the two germline ends. The CDR3 consists of 14 residues. Germline loops: CDR1 SGDLS, CDR2 YYNGEE. The CDR3 loop reads CASSVQGQNTEAFF. The CDR3 nucleotides are TGTGCCAGCAGCGTACAGGGGCAGAACACTGAAGCTTTCTTT. Filled out from reference TRBV9 and TRBJ1-1, the complete variable domain reads DSGVTQTPKHLITATGQRVTLRCSPRSGDLSVYWYQQSLDQGLQFLIQYYNGEERAKGNILERFSAQQFPDLHSELNLSSLELGDSALYFCASSVQGQNTEAFFGQGTRLTVV.

The chain uses TRBV5-6 and TRBJ2-5; 7 nucleotides align to TRBD1. The V gene's germline CDR1 is SGHDT and CDR2 YYEEEE. V shed 6 bases, J shed 4 bases, and the junction held 9 bases outside the gene matches. The CDR3 is made up of 14 amino acids. CDR3 coding DNA: TGTGCCAGCAACTTTGGGACAGAGCTAGAGACCCAGTACTTC. Encoded protein: CASNFGTELETQYF.

The chain has TRBV28 and TRBJ2-4; no clear D. This CDR3 comprises 16 residues. The germline V gene encodes CDR1 MDHEN and CDR2 SYDVKM. The V and J ends lost 5 bases and 8 bases respectively, with 22 bases between them. In DNA form, the CDR3 reads TGTGCCAGCAGTCGTCTAGGAGTCAGTAGATGGGACATTCAGTACTTC. It specifies CASSRLGVSRWDIQYF.

The CDR3 nucleotides are TGCAGTGCTAGTCGAGGGACTAGCCAATCCCAAGAGACCCAGTACTTC. Amino acid sequence: CSASRGTSQSQETQYF. The chain links TRBV20-1 to TRBJ2-5; 9 nucleotides align to TRBD2. The J segment lost 1 base and the V segment lost 3 bases, leaving 9 bases of the junction unmatched. From germline, CDR1 is DFQATT and CDR2 SNEGSKA (reference sequence). This CDR3 region has 16 residues.

This clone was seen only once. The V and J genes are TRBV27 and TRBJ2-5, with no clear D. Trimming took off 6 bases at V and 2 bases at J, with 7 bases between the two ends. There are 12 residues in the CDR3. Germline CDR1 reads MNHEY; CDR2 reads SMNVEV (reference sequence). The CDR3, as DNA: TGTGCCAGCAGCTCCCGGCAAGAGACCCAGTACTTC. This translates into CASSSRQETQYF.

The chain joins TRBV29-1 to TRBJ2-3; 7 bases fit TRBD2. This CDR3 region has 13 residues. With V trimmed by 7 bases and J by 1 base, 5 bases remained unmatched. Looked up from germline, CDR1 is SQVTM and CDR2 is ANQGSEA. The CDR3 nucleotides read TGCAGCGGCGACCGGGGGGGCACAGATACGCAGTATTTT. It is translated as CSGDRGGTDTQYF.

V and J are TRBV6-5 and TRBJ1-5, with 9 bases that match TRBD1. The CDR3 contains 15 residues. The V and J ends lost 7 bases and 2 bases, in that order; junction bases with no gene match: 6. In germline, CDR1 is MNHEY, CDR2 SVGAGI. CDR3 DNA sequence: TGTGCCAGCATTCGAACAGGGGGCGGCAATCAGCCCCAGCATTTT. It is translated as CASIRTGGGNQPQHF.

V and J are TRBV5-1 and TRBJ1-5; the match to TRBD1 covers 9 bases. The CDR3 loop spans 16 amino acids. The V gene end was trimmed by 4 bases and the J gene end by 7 bases; junction bases not matched to a gene: 12. The V gene's germline CDR1 is SGHRS and CDR2 YFSETQ. In DNA form, the CDR3 reads TGCGCCAGCAGCCTAAATCCGGGACAGGGAGGCCAGCCCCAGCATTTT. It translates to CASSLNPGQGGQPQHF.

This clone appeared once. The chain couples TRBV4-2 to TRBJ2-7; 10 positions agree with TRBD2. The germline V gene has CDR1 LGHNA and CDR2 YNFKEQ. CDR3 length: 16 amino acids. Trimming at V came to 4 bases and at J to 4 bases, leaving 10 bases not matched to a gene. DNA for the CDR3: TGTGCCAGCAGCCCCTCCCCCTCTAGCGGGAGTTACGAGCAGTACTTC. Translation gives CASSPSPSSGSYEQYF.

This chain uses TRBV7-2 with TRBJ1-2; D is perhaps TRBD1 (6 bases). The V gene lost 0 bases and the J gene lost 2 bases, with 19 bases spanning the gap. CDR1 and CDR2 from the germline V gene are SGHTA and FQGNSA. CDR3 length: 18 residues. The chain's CDR3 is CASSLAGPQGIMNYGYTF. For the CDR3, the DNA is TGTGCCAGCAGCTTAGCAGGCCCCCAGGGGATAATGAACTATGGCTACACCTTC.

V is TRBV5-4 and J is TRBJ2-1; 10 bases agree with TRBD1. With V trimmed by 3 bases and J by 8 bases, 5 bases remained unmatched. Germline CDR1 and CDR2: SGHNT and YYREEE (reference sequence). The CDR3 is 14 amino acids. The CDR3 coding sequence is TGTGCCAGCAGCTACGACAGGGGGCGCGATGAGCAGTTCTTC. Its translation: CASSYDRGRDEQFF.